The 30 T cell receptor beta chains reported below all come from one sample, sequenced in a study of T cell responses to AZD1222 COVID-19 vaccine. The repertoire was sequenced with immunoSEQ multiplex PCR; TCRdb's copy has only in-frame clones and lacks some. The sample shows approximately 170,000 clones, about 91% of them seen only once. Source: peripheral blood, taken on day 0 of AZD1222 vaccination. The receptor set was obtained from an adult in good health.

This clone has only one observation. CDR3 residues: CSASPLAGSYNEQFF. The DNA of the CDR3 is TGCAGTGCTAGTCCACTAGCGGGCTCCTACAATGAGCAGTTCTTC. The gene calls are TRBV20-1 and TRBJ2-1; 9 bases are a match to TRBD2. V shed 3 bases, J shed 0 bases, and the junction held 3 bases outside the gene matches. Germline V gene sequence: CDR1 DFQATT, CDR2 SNEGSKA (reference sequence). This CDR3 is 15 amino acids long.

This clone was seen once. This sequence joins TRBV27 and TRBJ2-1; 10 bases are shared with TRBD1. The V gene's germline CDR1 is MNHEY and CDR2 SMNVEV (reference sequence). Germline trimming cut 7 bases from V and 2 bases from J; bases unmatched to any gene: 2. There are 14 residues in the CDR3. CDR3 residues: CASKGQGPYNEQFF. In nucleotides, the CDR3 is TGTGCCAGCAAGGGACAGGGGCCCTACAATGAGCAGTTCTTC.

The J gene is TRBJ1-3, the V gene TRBV21-1; the table assigns TRBD1, which was not confirmed against the DNA. TRBV21-1 is deemed a pseudogene. There are 18 residues in the CDR3. CDR3 sequence: CASSTDRASGVSGNTIYF. The CDR3, as DNA: TGTGCCAGCAGCACAGACAGGGCCTCCGGCGTCTCTGGAAACACCATATATTTT.

The chain carries TRBV5-1 and TRBJ2-7, with a tentative D call TRBD1 (6 bases). Germline V gene sequence: CDR1 SGHRS, CDR2 YFSETQ. Trimming cost V 0 bases and J 0 bases, with 10 bases left between them. This CDR3 comprises 15 residues. In nucleotides, the CDR3 is TGCGCCAGCAGCTTGGTTGGACAGAACTCCTACGAGCAGTACTTC. This translates into CASSLVGQNSYEQYF. The full variable domain, rest sourced from reference TRBV5-1 and TRBJ2-7, is KAGVTQTPRYLIKTRGQQVTLSCSPISGHRSVSWYQQTPGQGLQFLFEYFSETQRNKGNFPGRFSGRQFSNSRSEMNVSTLELGDSALYLCASSLVGQNSYEQYFGPGTRLTVT.

The chain recombines TRBV29-1 with TRBJ1-1; D may be TRBD1 (5 bases). This CDR3 region has 12 residues. Germline assignment: CDR1 SQVTM and CDR2 ANQGSEA. V was trimmed by 1 base and J by 10 bases, leaving 13 bases between them. The CDR3 here is CSVEGGGAGAFF. The CDR3 DNA reads as TGCAGCGTTGAAGGGGGTGGGGCGGGAGCTTTCTTT.

This clone occurred a few times. The chain combines TRBV10-3 with TRBJ1-2, with a tentative D call TRBD1 (6 bases). V was pared by 3 bases and J by 5 bases, with 13 bases between. The CDR3 sequence is 14 residues long. The germline V gene has CDR1 ENHRY and CDR2 SYGVKD. The CDR3 DNA is TGTGCCATCAGTGAAGTAGGGGGGCGGTATGGCTACACCTTC. Translation: CAISEVGGRYGYTF.

The chain links TRBV6-5 to TRBJ2-5; D is possibly TRBD1 or TRBD2 (6 bases each). Trimming cost V 6 bases and J 5 bases, with 19 bases left between them. CDR1 MNHEY and CDR2 SVGAGI come from the germline V gene. There are 15 residues in the CDR3. CDR3: CASSPPGGRWETQYF. The CDR3 DNA sequence: TGTGCCAGCAGCCCACCTGGGGGGCGGTGGGAGACCCAGTACTTC.

V and J are TRBV12-3 or TRBV12-4 and TRBJ1-2; D is uncertain. V was cut by 5 bases and J by 4 bases, with 11 bases left in between. The CDR3 extends over 13 amino acids. The chain's CDR3 is CASSPKVRYGYTF. CDR3 DNA sequence: TGTGCCAGCAGTCCCAAGGTCCGCTATGGCTACACCTTC.

The sample holds one count of this clone. The rearrangement uses TRBV12-3 or TRBV12-4 and TRBJ1-4; D ambiguous. Trimming shortened V by 3 bases and J by 11 bases, and 10 bases separated the two germline ends. The CDR3 is 12 residues long. The CDR3 DNA sequence: TGTGCCAGCAGTTTCGGAGTTTGGAAACTGTTTTTT. This sequence encodes CASSFGVWKLFF.

The J gene is TRBJ2-2, the V gene TRBV28; a possible D gene is TRBD1 (5 bases). The CDR3 totals 14 residues. CDR1 is MDHEN, CDR2 SYDVKM, per germline. V dropped 5 bases and J dropped 4 bases, with 11 bases sitting between them. CDR3 in amino acids: CASSKTAPTGELFF. For the CDR3, the DNA is TGTGCCAGCAGTAAGACAGCTCCCACCGGGGAGCTGTTTTTT.

The chain recombines TRBV30 with TRBJ2-5; D uncertain. Trimming pared 2 bases from V and 5 bases from J, leaving 12 bases between. Germline V CDR1 and CDR2: GTSNPN, SVGIG (reference sequence). This CDR3 is 13 amino acids long. CDR3 coding DNA: TGTGCCTGGAGTTCCCAGTGGAGCGAGACCCAGTACTTC. Translated: CAWSSQWSETQYF.

This rearrangement joins TRBV5-1 to TRBJ2-1, with TRBD2 identical over 10 bases. The CDR3 is 15 amino acids. Germline CDR1 reads SGHRS; CDR2 reads YFSETQ. DNA of the CDR3: TGCGCTTCGCGGAGCGGGAGGGGGTGGGGCAATGAGCAGTTCTTC. It is translated as CASRSGRGWGNEQFF.

The chain employs TRBV12-3 or TRBV12-4 and TRBJ2-7; weak D call: TRBD2 (5 bases). The CDR3 is made up of 12 amino acids. With 6 bases removed from V and 2 bases from J, the gap between germline ends came to 8 bases. CDR3: CASSPGTYEQYF. CDR3 in DNA: TGTGCCAGCAGCCCGGGGACCTACGAGCAGTACTTC.

The chain couples TRBV5-1 to TRBJ1-1, with D perhaps TRBD1 (5 bases). Germline CDR1 reads SGHRS; CDR2 reads YFSETQ. The CDR3 is 14 residues long. The ends were cut back, 2 bases at V and 10 bases at J, with 18 bases in the middle. CDR3 nucleotide sequence: TGCGCCAGCAGCTTCGATGCAGGGAGGGAGGTAGCTTTCTTT. This codes for CASSFDAGREVAFF.

On this clone itself: The identical CDR3 is also encoded by other nucleotide sequences in the sample. The rearrangement uses TRBV5-1 and TRBJ2-1; D remains ambiguous. CDR1 and CDR2 from the germline V gene are SGHRS and YFSETQ. The V end was cut by 0 bases, the J end by 3 bases, with 4 bases between. This CDR3 has 13 residues. The CDR3 sequence: CASSLDSYNEQFF. CDR3 bases: TGCGCCAGCAGCTTGGACAGCTACAATGAGCAGTTCTTC. Using reference TRBV5-1 and TRBJ2-1 for the parts outside the CDR3, the full variable domain is KAGVTQTPRYLIKTRGQQVTLSCSPISGHRSVSWYQQTPGQGLQFLFEYFSETQRNKGNFPGRFSGRQFSNSRSEMNVSTLELGDSALYLCASSLDSYNEQFFGPGTRLTVL.

The genes are TRBV7-2 and TRBJ1-5; D uncertain. V lost 5 bases and J 3 bases, leaving 8 bases between the germline ends. Germline CDR1 reads SGHTA; CDR2 reads FQGNSA. The CDR3 runs to 13 residues. This CDR3 is CASSGSTNQPQHF. In DNA, the CDR3 is TGTGCCAGCAGCGGGAGTACCAATCAGCCCCAGCATTTT. Complete variable domain (other parts from reference TRBV7-2 and TRBJ1-5): GAGVSQSPSNKVTEKGKDVELRCDPISGHTALYWYRQSLGQGLEFLIYFQGNSAPDKSGLPSDRFSAERTGGSVSTLTIQRTQQEDSAVYLCASSGSTNQPQHFGDGTRLSIL.

This clone was counted once. The genes are TRBV28 and TRBJ2-7; D unclear. The germline gives CDR1 MDHEN, CDR2 SYDVKM. With 4 bases removed from V and 6 bases from J, the gap between germline ends came to 10 bases. The CDR3 runs to 12 residues. CDR3 bases: TGTGCCAGCAGTTGGACGTGGGGCGAGCAGTACTTC. Its protein is CASSWTWGEQYF.

The chain employs TRBV23-1 and TRBJ1-3; D perhaps matches TRBD1 (5 bases). TRBV23-1 is an open reading frame whose function is uncertain. The CDR3 consists of 19 residues. Trimming left V 2 bases short and J 0 bases short, with 20 bases between. CDR3: CASSQKEGRRLHSGNTIYF. CDR3 nucleotides: TGCGCCAGCAGTCAAAAAGAGGGGAGGAGGTTACACTCTGGAAACACCATATATTTT.

CDR3 in DNA: TGTGCCAGTAGTATAGATACTTGGGGCGCAGGTAACACTGAAGCTTTCTTT. This gives the protein CASSIDTWGAGNTEAFF. V gene TRBV19 combines with J gene TRBJ1-1; TRBD1 is a possible D gene (5 bases). Trimming took 0 bases from V and 2 from J, leaving 16 bases between them. This CDR3 is built from 17 residues. Germline loops: CDR1 LNHDA, CDR2 SQIVND (reference sequence).

The V call is TRBV4-3, the J call TRBJ1-2, with TRBD1 as a possible D gene (6 bases). CDR1 and CDR2 from the germline V gene are LGHNA and YSLEER. This CDR3 comprises 15 residues. V shed 1 base and J shed 4 bases, with 13 bases lying between them. CDR3 in amino acids: CASSQVLGASYGYTF. CDR3 DNA: TGCGCCAGCAGCCAAGTTTTGGGGGCGAGCTATGGCTACACCTTC.

The chain recombines TRBV28 with TRBJ1-2; weak D call: TRBD1 (5 bases). V was pared by 5 bases and J by 3 bases, with 16 bases between. The CDR3 spans 15 residues. Germline V gives CDR1 MDHEN, CDR2 SYDVKM. DNA of the CDR3: TGTGCCAGCAGTCTGTTGGGGGACGGCGACTATGGCTACACCTTC. It translates to CASSLLGDGDYGYTF.

This clone came up a few times. The chain uses TRBV19 and TRBJ1-2, with 10 positions matching TRBD1. Germline CDR1 reads LNHDA; CDR2 reads SQIVND (reference sequence). Trimming at V came to 6 bases and at J to 7 bases, leaving 8 bases not matched to a gene. The CDR3 is 14 amino acids. The CDR3 loop is CASSSTGGAGGYTF. The CDR3, as DNA: TGTGCCAGTAGCTCGACAGGGGGCGCGGGTGGCTACACCTTC.

This clone was seen a handful of times. The chain has TRBV19 and TRBJ2-2; D is possibly TRBD2 (5 bases). CDR1 is LNHDA and CDR2 is SQIVND in the germline V gene (reference sequence). V lost 7 bases to trimming and J lost 5 bases, with 14 bases between them. CDR3 length equals 14 residues. CDR3 DNA sequence: TGTGCCAGTAAGCGGCAGACTGGGACCGGGGAGCTGTTTTTT. The encoded protein is CASKRQTGTGELFF.

The rearrangement uses TRBV5-4 and TRBJ2-5; TRBD2 might be the D (6 bases). The CDR3 extends over 14 amino acids. The ends were cut back, 7 bases at V and 2 bases at J, with 15 bases in the middle. CDR1 and CDR2 from the germline V gene are SGHNT and YYREEE (reference sequence). The CDR3 loop reads CASFTAGFQETQYF. CDR3 nucleotide sequence: TGTGCCAGCTTCACGGCGGGGTTTCAAGAGACCCAGTACTTC.

The chain is built from TRBV28 and TRBJ1-5; D gene ambiguous. The CDR3 sequence is 14 residues long. Trimming shortened V by 3 bases and J by 4 bases, and 10 bases separated the two germline ends. Germline V gives CDR1 MDHEN, CDR2 SYDVKM. CDR3 region: CASSFRRTNQPQHF. The CDR3, as DNA: TGTGCCAGCAGTTTCCGTCGGACGAATCAGCCCCAGCATTTT.

V is TRBV9 and J is TRBJ2-5; unclear D gene. The V gene lost 1 base and the J gene lost 1 base, with 11 bases spanning the gap. This CDR3 spans 15 amino acids. The germline CDR1 and CDR2 sequences are SGDLS and YYNGEE. This CDR3 reads CASSVLGVIQETQYF. Here the CDR3 DNA reads TGTGCCAGCAGCGTACTAGGTGTGATCCAAGAGACCCAGTACTTC.

This rearrangement joins TRBV4-2 to TRBJ2-7; the D call may be TRBD1 or TRBD2 (5 bases each). The CDR3 totals 13 residues. The germline gives CDR1 LGHNA, CDR2 YNFKEQ. The V end was cut by 3 bases, the J end by 3 bases, with 9 bases between. The CDR3 DNA reads as TGTGCCAGCAGCCAGAGGGGCATCTACGAGCAGTACTTC. This codes for CASSQRGIYEQYF.

This rearrangement joins TRBV18 to TRBJ1-1; possible D gene TRBD1, 6 bases. The CDR3 has 16 amino acids. Trimming removed 4 bases at V and 1 base at J, with 16 bases between. Germline loops: CDR1 KGHSH, CDR2 LQKENI. CDR3 region: CASSLKEGGQNTEAFF. DNA of the CDR3: TGTGCCAGCTCACTTAAGGAGGGGGGTCAGAACACTGAAGCTTTCTTT.

V and J are TRBV11-3 and TRBJ2-1; D call uncertain. In germline, CDR1 is SGHNT, CDR2 YENEEA. Trimming removed 4 bases from V and 9 bases from J, with 10 bases in between. This CDR3 spans 12 amino acids. The CDR3 protein is CASSSHMSEQFF. Here the CDR3 DNA reads TGTGCCAGCAGCTCCCACATGAGTGAGCAGTTCTTC.

The gene calls are TRBV28 and TRBJ1-5; D is possibly TRBD1 (5 bases). This CDR3 comprises 13 residues. The germline gives CDR1 MDHEN, CDR2 SYDVKM. V was trimmed by 2 bases and J by 7 bases, leaving 9 bases between them. The CDR3 reads CASSLQGLQPQHF. Here the CDR3 DNA reads TGTGCCAGCAGTTTACAGGGATTGCAGCCCCAGCATTTT.